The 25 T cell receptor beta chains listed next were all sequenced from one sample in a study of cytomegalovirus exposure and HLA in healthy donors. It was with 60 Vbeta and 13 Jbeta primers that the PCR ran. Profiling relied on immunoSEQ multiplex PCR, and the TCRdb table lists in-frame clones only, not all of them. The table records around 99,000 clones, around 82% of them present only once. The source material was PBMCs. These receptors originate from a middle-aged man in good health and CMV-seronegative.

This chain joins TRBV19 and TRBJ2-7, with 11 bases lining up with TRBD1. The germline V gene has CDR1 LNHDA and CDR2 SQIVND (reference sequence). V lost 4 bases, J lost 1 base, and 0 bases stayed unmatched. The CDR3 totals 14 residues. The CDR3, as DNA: TGTGCCAGTAGTAGGGACAGGGGGTCCTACGAGCAGTACTTC. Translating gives CASSRDRGSYEQYF. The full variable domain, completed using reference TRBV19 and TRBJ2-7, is DGGITQSPKYLFRKEGQNVTLSCEQNLNHDAMYWYRQDPGQGLRLIYYSQIVNDFQKGDIAEGYSVSREKKESFPLTVTSAQKNPTAFYLCASSRDRGSYEQYFGPGTRLTVT.

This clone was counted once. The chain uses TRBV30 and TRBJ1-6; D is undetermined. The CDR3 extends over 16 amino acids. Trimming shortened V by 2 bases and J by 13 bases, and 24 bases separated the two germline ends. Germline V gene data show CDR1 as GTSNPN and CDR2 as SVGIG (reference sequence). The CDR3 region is CAWSLDGRARRSPLHF. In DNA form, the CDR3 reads TGTGCCTGGAGTCTGGATGGGAGGGCCCGCCGCTCTCCCCTCCACTTT.

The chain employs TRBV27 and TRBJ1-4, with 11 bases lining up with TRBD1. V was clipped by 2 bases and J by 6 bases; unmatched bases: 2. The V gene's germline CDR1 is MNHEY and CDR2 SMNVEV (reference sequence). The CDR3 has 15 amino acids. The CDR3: CASSLLGQGDEKLFF. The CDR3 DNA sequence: TGTGCCAGCAGTTTACTGGGACAGGGGGATGAAAAACTGTTTTTT.

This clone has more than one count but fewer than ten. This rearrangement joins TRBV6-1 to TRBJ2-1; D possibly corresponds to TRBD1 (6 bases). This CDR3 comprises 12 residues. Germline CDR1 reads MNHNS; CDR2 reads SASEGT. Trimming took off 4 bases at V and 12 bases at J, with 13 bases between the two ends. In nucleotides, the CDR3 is TGTGCCAGCAGTGGCAACAGGGTTGCGCAGTTCTTC. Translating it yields CASSGNRVAQFF.

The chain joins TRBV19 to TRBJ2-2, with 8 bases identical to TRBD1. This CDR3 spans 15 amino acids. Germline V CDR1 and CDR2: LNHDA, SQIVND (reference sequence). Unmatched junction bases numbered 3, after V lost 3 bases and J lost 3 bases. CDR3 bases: TGTGCCAGTAGTATGCAGGGGGCAGACACCGGGGAGCTGTTTTTT. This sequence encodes CASSMQGADTGELFF.

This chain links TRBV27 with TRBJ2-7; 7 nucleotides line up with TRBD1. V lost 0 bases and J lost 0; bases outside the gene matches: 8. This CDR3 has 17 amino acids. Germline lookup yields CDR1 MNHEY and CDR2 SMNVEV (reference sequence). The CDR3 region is CASSLSPGQTSSYEQYF. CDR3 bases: TGTGCCAGCAGTTTATCTCCGGGACAGACAAGCTCCTACGAGCAGTACTTC.

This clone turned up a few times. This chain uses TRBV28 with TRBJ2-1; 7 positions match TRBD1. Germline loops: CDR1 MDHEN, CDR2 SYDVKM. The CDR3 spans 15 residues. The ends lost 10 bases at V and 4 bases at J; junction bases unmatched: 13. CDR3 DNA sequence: TGTGCCACCGGACGTGGGGACAGCTTGTACAATGAGCAGTTCTTC. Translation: CATGRGDSLYNEQFF.

CDR3 DNA sequence: TGTGCCTGGAAGCTCCAGGGGCTTGGGGCCAACGTCCTGACTTTC. This sequence encodes CAWKLQGLGANVLTF. V gene TRBV30 combines with J gene TRBJ2-6, with a tentative D call TRBD1 (6 bases). This CDR3 has 15 amino acids. Germline-derived CDR1 and CDR2 are GTSNPN and SVGIG (reference sequence). V was pared by 4 bases and J by 3 bases, with 13 bases between.

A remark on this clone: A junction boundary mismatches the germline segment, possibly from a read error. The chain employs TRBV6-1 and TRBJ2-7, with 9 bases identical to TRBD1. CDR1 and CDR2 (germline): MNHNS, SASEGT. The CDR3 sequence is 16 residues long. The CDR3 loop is CASSQALGQGSDEQYF. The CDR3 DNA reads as TGTGCCAGCAGTCAAGCTCTGGGACAGGGAAGCGACGAGCAGTACTTC.

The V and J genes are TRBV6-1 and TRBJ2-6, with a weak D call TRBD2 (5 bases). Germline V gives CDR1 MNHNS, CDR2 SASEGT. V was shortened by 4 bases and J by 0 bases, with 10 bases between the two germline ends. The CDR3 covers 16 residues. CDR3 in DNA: TGTGCCAGCAGTGTTGCGGGTAGCTCTGGGGCCAACGTCCTGACTTTC. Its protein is CASSVAGSSGANVLTF.

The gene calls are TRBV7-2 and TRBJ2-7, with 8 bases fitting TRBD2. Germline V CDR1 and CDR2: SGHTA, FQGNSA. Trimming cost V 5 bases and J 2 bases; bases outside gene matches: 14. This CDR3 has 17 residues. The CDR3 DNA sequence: TGTGCCAGCAGCCGACTTTTTGCTGTAGCGGGGCCCTACGAGCAGTACTTC. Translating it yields CASSRLFAVAGPYEQYF.

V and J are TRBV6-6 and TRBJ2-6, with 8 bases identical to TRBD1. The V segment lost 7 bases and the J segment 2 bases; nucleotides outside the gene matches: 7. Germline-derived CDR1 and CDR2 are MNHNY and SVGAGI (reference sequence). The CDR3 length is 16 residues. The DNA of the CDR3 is TGTGCCAGCACCCGGACAGGGTTCCCTGGGGCCAACGTCCTGACTTTC. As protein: CASTRTGFPGANVLTF.

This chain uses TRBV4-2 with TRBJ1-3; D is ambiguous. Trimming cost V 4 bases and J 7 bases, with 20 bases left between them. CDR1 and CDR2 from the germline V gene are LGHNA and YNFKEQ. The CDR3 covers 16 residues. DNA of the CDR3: TGTGCCAGCAGCCGAGACGAGAGCGTCCCACACAACACCATATATTTT. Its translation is CASSRDESVPHNTIYF.

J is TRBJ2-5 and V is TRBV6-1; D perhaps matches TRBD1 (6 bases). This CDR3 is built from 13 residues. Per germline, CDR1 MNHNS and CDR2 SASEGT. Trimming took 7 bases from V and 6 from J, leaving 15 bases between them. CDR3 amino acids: CASTMGAAQTQYF. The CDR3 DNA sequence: TGTGCCAGCACCATGGGGGCCGCCCAGACCCAGTACTTC.

CDR3 nucleotide sequence: TGTGCCAACCAGGTTTCCTACGAGCAGTACTTC. It is translated as CANQVSYEQYF. The chain is built from TRBV5-8 and TRBJ2-7; D is ambiguous. Trimming pared 9 bases from V and 1 base from J, leaving 8 bases between. Germline CDR1 is SGHTS and CDR2 is YDEGEE. The CDR3 loop spans 11 amino acids.

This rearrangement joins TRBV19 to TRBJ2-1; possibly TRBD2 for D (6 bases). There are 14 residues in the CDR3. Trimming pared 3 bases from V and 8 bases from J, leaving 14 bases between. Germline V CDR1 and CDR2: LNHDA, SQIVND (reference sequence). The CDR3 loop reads CASSIIATSYEQFF. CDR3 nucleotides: TGTGCCAGTAGTATTATCGCTACTAGCTATGAGCAGTTCTTC.

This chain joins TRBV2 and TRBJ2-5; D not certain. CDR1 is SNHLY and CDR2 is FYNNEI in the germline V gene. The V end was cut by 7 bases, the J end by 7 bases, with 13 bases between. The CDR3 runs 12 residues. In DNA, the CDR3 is TGTGCCAGCAAGAGAGTCGGTGGGACCCAGTACTTC. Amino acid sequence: CASKRVGGTQYF.

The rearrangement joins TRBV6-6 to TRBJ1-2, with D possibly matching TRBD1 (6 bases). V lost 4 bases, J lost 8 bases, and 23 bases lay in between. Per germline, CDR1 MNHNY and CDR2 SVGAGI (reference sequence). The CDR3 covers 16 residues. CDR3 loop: CASSLPPAERGKGYTF. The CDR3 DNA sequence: TGTGCCAGCAGTTTACCTCCCGCAGAAAGGGGGAAAGGCTACACCTTC.

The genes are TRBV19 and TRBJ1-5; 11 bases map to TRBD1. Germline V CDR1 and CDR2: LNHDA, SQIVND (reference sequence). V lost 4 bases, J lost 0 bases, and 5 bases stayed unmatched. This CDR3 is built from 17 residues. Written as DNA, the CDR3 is TGTGCCAGTAGTACGCGGACAGGGGGCCTTAGCAATCAGCCCCAGCATTTT. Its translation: CASSTRTGGLSNQPQHF.

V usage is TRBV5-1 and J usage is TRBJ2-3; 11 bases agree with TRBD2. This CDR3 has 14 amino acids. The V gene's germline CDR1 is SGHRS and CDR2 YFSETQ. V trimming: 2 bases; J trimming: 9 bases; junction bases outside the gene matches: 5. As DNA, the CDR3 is TGCGCCAGCAGCTTCGGGACTAGCGGAGACACGCAGTATTTT. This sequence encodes CASSFGTSGDTQYF.

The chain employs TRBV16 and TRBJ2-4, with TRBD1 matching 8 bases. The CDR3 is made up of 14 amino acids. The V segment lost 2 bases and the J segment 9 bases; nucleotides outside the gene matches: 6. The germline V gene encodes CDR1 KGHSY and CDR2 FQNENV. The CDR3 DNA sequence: TGTGCCAGCAGCCAAGCAGGGGGCCTAGGCATTCAGTACTTC. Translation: CASSQAGGLGIQYF.

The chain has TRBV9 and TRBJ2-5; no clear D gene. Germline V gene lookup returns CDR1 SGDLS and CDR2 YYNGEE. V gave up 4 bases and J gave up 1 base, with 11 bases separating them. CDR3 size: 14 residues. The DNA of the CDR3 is TGTGCCAGCAGCTTCGGAGCAACCCAAGAGACCCAGTACTTC. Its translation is CASSFGATQETQYF.

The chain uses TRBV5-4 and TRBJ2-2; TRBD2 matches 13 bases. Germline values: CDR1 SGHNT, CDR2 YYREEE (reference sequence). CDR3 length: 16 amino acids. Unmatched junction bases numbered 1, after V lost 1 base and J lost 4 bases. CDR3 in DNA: TGTGCCAGCAGCTTGAGGACTAGCGGGGGCACCGGGGAGCTGTTTTTT. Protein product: CASSLRTSGGTGELFF.

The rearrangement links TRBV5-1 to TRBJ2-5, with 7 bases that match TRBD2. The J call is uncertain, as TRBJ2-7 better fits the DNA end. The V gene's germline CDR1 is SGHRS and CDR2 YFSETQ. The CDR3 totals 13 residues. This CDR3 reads CASSITGGYEQYF. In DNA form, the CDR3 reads TGCGCCAGCAGCATAACGGGGGGCTACGAGCAGTACTTC.

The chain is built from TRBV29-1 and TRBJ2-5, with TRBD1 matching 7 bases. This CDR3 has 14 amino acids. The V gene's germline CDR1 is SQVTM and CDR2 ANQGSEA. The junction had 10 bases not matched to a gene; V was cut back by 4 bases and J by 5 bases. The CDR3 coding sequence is TGCAGCGTTGGAGGACAGGCCGGTGGGGAGACCCAGTACTTC. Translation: CSVGGQAGGETQYF.